These 14 T cell receptor beta chains came from one sample sequenced in a study of beta chain features in type 1 diabetes. Study results and caveats: Shorter TCRB CDR3s, moderately but significantly so, were found in Type 1 diabetes patients in all four CD4+ subsets.

Their antigens are not known. The authors reverse transcribed all of the isolated RNA, so sequencing captured expressed TCRB transcripts. Data came from immunoSEQ multiplex PCR; TCRdb stores just in-frame clones and leaves some out. The table has about 160,000 clones, under 9.5% seen once. Material: central memory CD4+ T cells from blood. The origin of the receptors is a man younger than 35 with type 1 diabetes.

This clone was observed a few times. The V and J genes are TRBV5-1 and TRBJ2-1; 7 bases are shared with TRBD1. The CDR3 runs 14 residues. Germline values: CDR1 SGHRS, CDR2 YFSETQ. V shed 4 bases and J 8 bases; nucleotides not matched to a gene: 9. CDR3 sequence (DNA): TGCGCCAGCAGCGCGAACAGGGGCGGACATGAGCAGTTCTTC. Amino acids: CASSANRGGHEQFF.

This clone has just a few counts. The chain couples TRBV19 to TRBJ2-7, with TRBD1 matching 9 bases. V shed 3 bases and J 1 base; nucleotides not matched to a gene: 10. The CDR3 spans 17 residues. From germline, CDR1 is LNHDA and CDR2 SQIVND (reference sequence). CDR3 bases: TGTGCCAGTAGTATTACAGGGGGCGGTTTTGAGTCCTACGAGCAGTACTTC. Residues: CASSITGGGFESYEQYF.

The chain is built from TRBV6-6 and TRBJ2-7, with 9 bases identical to TRBD1. The V gene's germline CDR1 is MNHNY and CDR2 SVGAGI (reference sequence). The CDR3 runs 12 residues. The trim removed 5 bases at V and 4 bases at J, leaving 0 bases unmatched. CDR3 region: CASSGQGYEQYF. DNA of the CDR3: TGTGCCAGCAGTGGACAGGGGTACGAGCAGTACTTC.

The sample holds a few counts of this clone. The chain combines TRBV7-9 with TRBJ2-1; 9 nucleotides match TRBD2. J was trimmed by 4 bases and V by 7 bases; bases with no gene match: 11. The CDR3 covers 16 residues. The germline CDR1 and CDR2 sequences are SEHNR and FQNEAQ (reference sequence). The CDR3 bases are TGTGCCAGCACCCTGTGGGCGGGGGGGCAATACAATGAGCAGTTCTTC. Amino acid sequence: CASTLWAGGQYNEQFF.

The chain joins TRBV30 to TRBJ2-6; D may be TRBD2 (6 bases). The CDR3 is made up of 20 amino acids. Trimming took 1 base from V and 1 from J, leaving 23 bases between them. Per the germline V gene, CDR1 is GTSNPN and CDR2 is SVGIG (reference sequence). CDR3 sequence reads: CAWSAPRHRGGASGANVLTF. The CDR3 nucleotides read TGTGCCTGGAGTGCCCCTCGCCATCGGGGCGGGGCTTCTGGGGCCAACGTCCTGACTTTC.

This chain links TRBV19 with TRBJ2-2; no firm D call. V lost 4 bases and J 4 bases, leaving 10 bases between the germline ends. Germline CDR1 LNHDA, CDR2 SQIVND (reference sequence). The CDR3 is made up of 14 amino acids. The CDR3 coding sequence is TGTGCCAGTAGTAGGAACAGTGGCACCGGGGAGCTGTTTTTT. Residues: CASSRNSGTGELFF. The full variable domain, completed using reference TRBV19 and TRBJ2-2, is DGGITQSPKYLFRKEGQNVTLSCEQNLNHDAMYWYRQDPGQGLRLIYYSQIVNDFQKGDIAEGYSVSREKKESFPLTVTSAQKNPTAFYLCASSRNSGTGELFFGEGSRLTVL.

Many counts were recorded for this clone. This rearrangement joins TRBV7-2 to TRBJ2-4; the D gene is possibly TRBD2 (6 bases). This CDR3 is built from 18 residues. Germline lookup yields CDR1 SGHTA and CDR2 FQGNSA. Trimming pared 5 bases from V and 1 base from J, leaving 21 bases between. This chain's CDR3 is CASSHPEREMGAKNIQYF. The CDR3 DNA reads as TGTGCCAGCAGCCATCCGGAACGGGAGATGGGGGCCAAAAACATTCAGTACTTC.

This clone was detected a few times. This sequence joins TRBV11-3 and TRBJ2-3; D is uncertain. Germline lookup yields CDR1 SGHNT and CDR2 YENEEA. V was cut by 6 bases and J by 0 bases, with 7 bases left in between. The CDR3 sequence is 13 residues long. CDR3 sequence (DNA): TGTGCCAGCAGAAAGCCCAGCACAGATACGCAGTATTTT. Translating gives CASRKPSTDTQYF.

The chain couples TRBV30 to TRBJ2-3; D is perhaps TRBD2 (5 bases). The germline V gene encodes CDR1 GTSNPN and CDR2 SVGIG (reference sequence). V was trimmed by 2 bases and J by 1 base, leaving 13 bases between them. CDR3 length: 15 residues. The CDR3 region has the DNA TGTGCCTGGAGTCGGCGAGCGGACCGCACAGATACGCAGTATTTT. Protein: CAWSRRADRTDTQYF.

The gene calls are TRBV30 and TRBJ2-7; 10 nucleotides agree with TRBD1. V gave up 7 bases and J gave up 7 bases; unmatched junction bases: 4. CDR1 and CDR2 from the germline V gene are GTSNPN and SVGIG (reference sequence). This CDR3 contains 11 residues. The CDR3 loop reads CASDRGLEQYF. In nucleotides, the CDR3 is TGTGCCTCCGACAGGGGGCTTGAGCAGTACTTC.

The genes are TRBV5-4 and TRBJ1-6; 11 nucleotides match TRBD1. Looked up from germline, CDR1 is SGHNT and CDR2 is YYREEE (reference sequence). The CDR3 is made up of 18 amino acids. J lost 3 bases, V lost 4 bases, and 9 bases had no gene match. This CDR3 is CASSDRDRGELYNSPLHF. The CDR3 coding sequence is TGTGCCAGCAGCGACCGGGACAGGGGGGAACTCTATAATTCACCCCTCCACTTT.

This chain uses TRBV9 with TRBJ2-2; 7 nucleotides match TRBD1. V shed 7 bases and J 2 bases; nucleotides not matched to a gene: 5. Germline V gene data show CDR1 as SGDLS and CDR2 as YYNGEE. This CDR3 has 14 residues. The CDR3 nucleotides read TGTGCCAGCCGTCGGGACAGCAACACCGGGGAGCTGTTTTTT. Residues: CASRRDSNTGELFF. The variable domain in full, with the rest retrieved from reference TRBV9 and TRBJ2-2, is DSGVTQTPKHLITATGQRVTLRCSPRSGDLSVYWYQQSLDQGLQFLIQYYNGEERAKGNILERFSAQQFPDLHSELNLSSLELGDSALYFCASRRDSNTGELFFGEGSRLTVL.

The chain carries TRBV7-8 and TRBJ1-6, with 7 bases matching TRBD1. The CDR3 loop spans 14 amino acids. The V gene's germline CDR1 is SGHVS and CDR2 FQNEAQ. V was pared by 4 bases and J by 8 bases, with 5 bases of the junction left unmatched. As DNA, the CDR3 is TGTGCCAGCAGCTCGGGACAGATGGATTCACCCCTCCACTTT. It yields the protein CASSSGQMDSPLHF.

This CDR3 reads CATSRDGQDYNEQFF. The CDR3 DNA reads TGTGCCACCAGCAGAGATGGGCAGGACTACAATGAGCAGTTCTTC. The chain has TRBV15 and TRBJ2-1, with unresolved D. V lost 0 bases, J lost 3 bases, and 9 bases lay in between. This CDR3 comprises 15 residues. CDR1 LNHNV and CDR2 YYDKDF come from the germline V gene (reference sequence). The full variable domain, rest sourced from reference TRBV15 and TRBJ2-1, is DAMVIQNPRYQVTQFGKPVTLSCSQTLNHNVMYWYQQKSSQAPKLLFHYYDKDFNNEADTPDNFQSRRPNTSFCFLDIRSPGLGDTAMYLCATSRDGQDYNEQFFGPGTRLTVL.